The 22 T cell receptor beta chains reported below all come from one sample, sequenced in a study of siplizumab effects on memory and regulatory T cells. The protocol was immunoSEQ multiplex PCR, while the TCRdb copy is restricted to in-frame clones and leaves out a portion. The sample lists 56,000 or so clones, around 98% seen once, with 1.1% in the top ten. Sequencing was done on a sample of naive CD8+ T cells sorted from blood. The receptors shown here come from a human donor in good health.

The V gene is TRBV27, the J gene TRBJ2-1; possibly TRBD2 for D (7 bases). CDR3 length equals 15 residues. Per the germline V gene, CDR1 is MNHEY and CDR2 is SMNVEV (reference sequence). The V and J ends lost 2 bases and 5 bases respectively, with 13 bases between them. CDR3 amino acids: CASSLNWEGDNEQFF. CDR3 coding DNA: TGTGCCAGCAGTTTAAATTGGGAGGGGGACAATGAGCAGTTCTTC.

The genes are TRBV9 and TRBJ2-1; TRBD2 matches at 10 bases. Germline V CDR1 and CDR2: SGDLS, YYNGEE. The CDR3 sequence is 18 residues long. Trimming took 3 bases from V and 2 from J; bases not matched to a gene: 11. The CDR3 loop is CASSARGIAGGTYNEQFF. The CDR3 DNA reads as TGTGCCAGCAGCGCACGGGGGATAGCGGGAGGTACCTACAATGAGCAGTTCTTC.

The V call is TRBV9, the J call TRBJ2-7; 8 positions match TRBD2. The CDR3 has 16 amino acids. Germline trimming cut 2 bases from V and 4 bases from J; bases unmatched to any gene: 11. Germline V gene sequence: CDR1 SGDLS, CDR2 YYNGEE. The DNA of the CDR3 is TGTGCCAGCAGCGTGGGGGCAAGCGGGAGTGTTTACGAGCAGTACTTC. Translation: CASSVGASGSVYEQYF. Filled out from reference TRBV9 and TRBJ2-7, the complete variable domain reads DSGVTQTPKHLITATGQRVTLRCSPRSGDLSVYWYQQSLDQGLQFLIQYYNGEERAKGNILERFSAQQFPDLHSELNLSSLELGDSALYFCASSVGASGSVYEQYFGPGTRLTVT.

In its sample, this clone was seen once. V usage is TRBV28 and J usage is TRBJ2-7; 9 nucleotides align to TRBD2. The CDR3 has 17 residues. The trim removed 5 bases at V and 2 bases at J, leaving 13 bases unmatched. Per the germline V gene, CDR1 is MDHEN and CDR2 is SYDVKM. The CDR3 here is CASSPLELAGTTYEQYF. In DNA form, the CDR3 reads TGTGCCAGCAGTCCTCTAGAACTAGCGGGTACTACCTACGAGCAGTACTTC.

The rearrangement uses TRBV7-9 and TRBJ2-7; tentatively, D is TRBD1 (6 bases). V was cut by 5 bases and J by 3 bases, with 14 bases left in between. The CDR3 is made up of 14 amino acids. The germline V gene encodes CDR1 SEHNR and CDR2 FQNEAQ (reference sequence). CDR3 in amino acids: CASSPRDNVYEQYF. CDR3 nucleotide sequence: TGTGCCAGCAGCCCCCGGGACAACGTCTACGAGCAGTACTTC.

This chain uses TRBV5-1 with TRBJ1-2, with D perhaps TRBD1 (6 bases). This CDR3 spans 14 amino acids. Germline CDR1 SGHRS, CDR2 YFSETQ. V lost 4 bases and J lost 2, with 12 bases in between. In DNA form, the CDR3 reads TGCGCCAGCAGCCAGGCAGGGGCCAACTATGGCTACACCTTC. Its protein product is CASSQAGANYGYTF. The entire variable domain, with the rest obtained from reference TRBV5-1 and TRBJ1-2, is as follows: KAGVTQTPRYLIKTRGQQVTLSCSPISGHRSVSWYQQTPGQGLQFLFEYFSETQRNKGNFPGRFSGRQFSNSRSEMNVSTLELGDSALYLCASSQAGANYGYTFGSGTRLTVV.

This chain connects TRBV18 to TRBJ2-3, with D uncertain. V was clipped by 0 bases and J by 2 bases, with 9 bases between them. The germline V gene has CDR1 KGHSH and CDR2 LQKENI. The CDR3 consists of 15 residues. CDR3: CASSPPSQSTDTQYF. The CDR3 region has the DNA TGTGCCAGCTCACCACCCTCACAGTCCACAGATACGCAGTATTTT.

This chain links TRBV10-1 with TRBJ1-4; 8 nucleotides line up with TRBD1. The V and J ends lost 3 bases and 6 bases, in that order; junction bases with no gene match: 3. Germline V gene sequence: CDR1 WNHNN, CDR2 SYGVQD (reference sequence). This CDR3 has 14 amino acids. The CDR3 is CASSEVGQDEKLFF. The CDR3 region has the DNA TGCGCCAGCAGTGAAGTGGGACAGGATGAAAAACTGTTTTTT.

V usage is TRBV7-2 and J usage is TRBJ2-7; no firm D call. Deletions cut 2 bases from V and 3 bases from J, with 11 bases between. The V gene's germline CDR1 is SGHTA and CDR2 FQGNSA. The CDR3 is made up of 14 amino acids. CDR3 amino acids: CASSLYEADYEQYF. The CDR3 DNA sequence: TGTGCCAGCAGCTTATATGAAGCAGACTACGAGCAGTACTTC.

V gene TRBV5-8 combines with J gene TRBJ2-7, with 9 positions matching TRBD1. V dropped 4 bases and J dropped 0; count of bases not matched to a gene: 2. The V gene's germline CDR1 is SGHTS and CDR2 YDEGEE. The CDR3 is 14 residues long. This CDR3 reads CASSPGQGSYEQYF. For the CDR3, the DNA is TGTGCCAGCAGCCCGGGACAGGGCTCCTACGAGCAGTACTTC. Full variable domain (missing parts from reference TRBV5-8 and TRBJ2-7): EAGVTQSPTHLIKTRGQQATLRCSPISGHTSVYWYQQALGLGLQFLLWYDEGEERNRGNFPPRFSGRQFPNYSSELNVNALELEDSALYLCASSPGQGSYEQYFGPGTRLTVT.

The chain combines TRBV7-2 with TRBJ2-1; TRBD2 aligns across 8 bases. CDR3 length equals 15 residues. The germline CDR1 and CDR2 sequences are SGHTA and FQGNSA. The J segment lost 9 bases and the V segment lost 4 bases, leaving 11 bases of the junction unmatched. The chain's CDR3 is CASSSARGGKGEQFF. CDR3 in DNA: TGTGCCAGCAGCTCCGCCCGGGGGGGCAAAGGTGAGCAGTTCTTC.

The CDR3 sequence: CASSLTWGYEQYF. Here the CDR3 DNA reads TGCGCCAGCAGCTTGACGTGGGGCTACGAGCAGTACTTC. V usage is TRBV5-1 and J usage is TRBJ2-5; no reliable D call. The J call may not be correct, given that the DNA end is closer to TRBJ2-7. CDR1 is SGHRS and CDR2 is YFSETQ in the germline V gene. CDR3 length equals 13 residues.

CDR3: CASSVDGDQETQYF. The CDR3 DNA follows: TGTGCCAGCAGCGTGGACGGAGATCAAGAGACCCAGTACTTC. The chain links TRBV5-6 to TRBJ2-5; D is uncertain. Germline CDR1 and CDR2: SGHDT and YYEEEE. The CDR3 is 14 residues long. Trimming left V 4 bases short and J 2 bases short, with 12 bases between. The full variable domain, with the rest looked up from reference TRBV5-6 and TRBJ2-5, is DAGVTQSPTHLIKTRGQQVTLRCSPKSGHDTVSWYQQALGQGPQFIFQYYEEEERQRGNFPDRFSGHQFPNYSSELNVNALLLGDSALYLCASSVDGDQETQYFGPGTRLLVL.

V usage is TRBV7-9 and J usage is TRBJ2-1; the D is unclear. This CDR3 is built from 15 residues. Between the trimmed V and J ends, which lost 3 bases and 5 bases, there was a span of 14 bases. The germline CDR1 and CDR2 sequences are SEHNR and FQNEAQ (reference sequence). Here the CDR3 DNA reads TGTGCCAGCAGCTTTGTCGAGCAGATAAACAATGAGCAGTTCTTC. The encoded protein is CASSFVEQINNEQFF. Full variable domain (remainder filled in from reference TRBV7-9 and TRBJ2-1): DTGVSQNPRHKITKRGQNVTFRCDPISEHNRLYWYRQTLGQGPEFLTYFQNEAQLEKSRLLSDRFSAERPKGSFSTLEIQRTEQGDSAMYLCASSFVEQINNEQFFGPGTRLTVL.

This sequence joins TRBV7-9 and TRBJ2-7; 8 bases match TRBD1. The germline gives CDR1 SEHNR, CDR2 FQNEAQ (reference sequence). CDR3 length equals 12 residues. V was clipped by 4 bases and J by 6 bases; unmatched bases: 2. CDR3 nucleotides: TGTGCCAGCAGCTACCAGGGGGCCGAGCAGTACTTC. This gives the protein CASSYQGAEQYF.

The chain couples TRBV9 to TRBJ2-1, with D perhaps matching TRBD1 or TRBD2 (5 bases each). V lost 0 bases and J lost 0, with 10 bases in between. The germline CDR1 and CDR2 sequences are SGDLS and YYNGEE. This CDR3 is built from 16 residues. CDR3 bases: TGTGCCAGCAGCGTAGCTGAGGGGAGCTCCTACAATGAGCAGTTCTTC. It encodes CASSVAEGSSYNEQFF. The full variable domain, with the rest looked up from reference TRBV9 and TRBJ2-1, is DSGVTQTPKHLITATGQRVTLRCSPRSGDLSVYWYQQSLDQGLQFLIQYYNGEERAKGNILERFSAQQFPDLHSELNLSSLELGDSALYFCASSVAEGSSYNEQFFGPGTRLTVL.

The chain recombines TRBV28 with TRBJ1-2; 7 bases align to TRBD1. This CDR3 spans 14 amino acids. Looked up from germline, CDR1 is MDHEN and CDR2 is SYDVKM. V gave up 6 bases and J gave up 3 bases; unmatched junction bases: 7. The CDR3 loop is CASSTSGTDYGYTF. The CDR3 DNA reads TGTGCCAGCAGCACCTCCGGGACAGACTATGGCTACACCTTC.

This clone was seen once. The J gene is TRBJ2-1, the V gene TRBV15; D possibly corresponds to TRBD1 (5 bases). The V end was cut by 0 bases, the J end by 2 bases, with 11 bases between. The CDR3 consists of 16 residues. Germline assignment: CDR1 LNHNV and CDR2 YYDKDF (reference sequence). The CDR3 loop reads CATSREGRRPYNEQFF. DNA of the CDR3: TGTGCCACCAGCAGAGAGGGGCGGCGCCCCTACAATGAGCAGTTCTTC.

V usage is TRBV9 and J usage is TRBJ2-6; TRBD1 might be the D (5 bases). The V and J ends lost 4 bases and 4 bases respectively, with 18 bases between them. Germline CDR1 and CDR2: SGDLS and YYNGEE. The CDR3 runs 17 residues. In DNA, the CDR3 is TGTGCCAGCAGCTTGTACCCACAGGTAACCGGGGCCAACGTCCTGACTTTC. Translating it yields CASSLYPQVTGANVLTF.

The V and J genes are TRBV4-1 and TRBJ2-7; D call uncertain. The length of the CDR3 is 13 residues. V was cut by 4 bases and J by 0 bases, with 7 bases left in between. CDR1 is MGHRA and CDR2 is YSYEKL in the germline V gene. The DNA of the CDR3 is TGCGCCAGCAGCCGGGAACACTCCTACGAGCAGTACTTC. Translation: CASSREHSYEQYF.

The chain couples TRBV20-1 to TRBJ2-1; perhaps D is TRBD1 or TRBD2 (5 bases each). The germline gives CDR1 DFQATT, CDR2 SNEGSKA (reference sequence). The CDR3 covers 11 residues. Trimming removed 2 bases from V and 8 bases from J, with 7 bases in between. CDR3 sequence: CSARRGHEQFF. The CDR3 nucleotides read TGCAGTGCTAGACGGGGCCATGAGCAGTTCTTC.

This clone has just one count. The chain recombines TRBV10-2 with TRBJ2-7, with 8 bases that match TRBD1. Unmatched junction bases numbered 3, after V lost 7 bases and J lost 4 bases. The CDR3 is 12 amino acids. Germline V gene data show CDR1 as WSHSY and CDR2 as SAAADI. CDR3 DNA sequence: TGCGCCAGCACAGGGGGCGCTTACGAGCAGTACTTC. Its translation is CASTGGAYEQYF.